This T cell receptor beta chain was sequenced in a study of OX40 agonist ivuxolimab in advanced cancers. Study-wide background: Given to patients was ivuxolimab, an agonistic anti-OX40 (CD134) antibody.

The study, taken as a whole, reports: CD4+ and CD8+ blood T cells expanded clonally by week 6 at 0.1 to 3.0 mg/kg.

Data came from immunoSEQ multiplex PCR; TCRdb stores just in-frame clones and leaves some out. The data contain tens of thousands of clones, approximately 82% of them singletons. The CDR3 runs 18 residues. CDR1 is SGDLS, CDR2 YYNGEE, per germline. With 0 bases clipped from V and 6 bases from J, the junction kept 8 bases outside the gene matches. In regard to this clone: The antigen is not known.

The sample in question was CD4+ or CD8+ T cells sorted from blood, obtained in a trial of the OX40 agonist ivuxolimab. The source of this sequence is an adult with an advanced solid tumor such as melanoma, head and neck, liver or kidney cancer. The rearrangement uses TRBV9 and TRBJ2-1; TRBD2 aligns across 14 bases. As DNA, the CDR3 is TGTGCCAGCAGCGTAGGTAGGACTAGCGGGAGGAAAGCCAATGAGCAGTTCTTC. Translation gives CASSVGRTSGRKANEQFF.